This TCR beta chain was profiled in a study of CD8 T cells in Susac syndrome. V gave up 3 bases and J gave up 7 bases; unmatched junction bases: 7. CDR1 is SGDLS and CDR2 is YYNGEE in the germline V gene. This CDR3 is 16 amino acids long. The patients with Susac syndrome satisfied recently defined diagnostic criteria for either definite or probable disease. Roughly 0.45 to 1 ug RNA was reverse transcribed with random hexamers. TCRdb re-called the immunoSEQ multiplex PCR reads through MiXCR, storing one row per CDR3 protein. The sample has about 210,000 distinct CDR3 sequences, approximately 94% seen once.

Material: CD4+ T cells from PBMCs. The TCR comes from a human donor with Susac syndrome. The V gene is TRBV9, the J gene TRBJ1-6; 10 bases match TRBD1. CDR3 bases: TGTGCCAGCAGCGCCGGGACAGGGGTCATGAATTCACCCCTCCACTTT. Protein sequence: CASSAGTGVMNSPLHF. Looking up the rest from reference TRBV9 and TRBJ1-6 gives the full variable domain: DSGVTQTPKHLITATGQRVTLRCSPRSGDLSVYWYQQSLDQGLQFLIQYYNGEERAKGNILERFSAQQFPDLHSELNLSSLELGDSALYFCASSAGTGVMNSPLHFGNGTRLTVT.